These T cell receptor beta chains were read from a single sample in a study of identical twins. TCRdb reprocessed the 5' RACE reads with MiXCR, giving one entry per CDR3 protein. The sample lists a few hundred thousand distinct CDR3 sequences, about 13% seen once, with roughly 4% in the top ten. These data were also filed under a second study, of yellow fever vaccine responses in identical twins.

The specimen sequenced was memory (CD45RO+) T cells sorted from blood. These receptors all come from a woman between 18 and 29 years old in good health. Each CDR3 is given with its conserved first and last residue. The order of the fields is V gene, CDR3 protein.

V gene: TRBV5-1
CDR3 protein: CASSLADQGGETQYF

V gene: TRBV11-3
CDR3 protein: CASSREGSYNEQFF

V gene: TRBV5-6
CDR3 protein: CASSLAARATEQYF

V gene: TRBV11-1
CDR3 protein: CASSSPGGSPYQYTLTDTQYF

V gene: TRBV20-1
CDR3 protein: CSARTSGYSYEQYF

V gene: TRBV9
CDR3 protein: CASSGTGAGNTIYF

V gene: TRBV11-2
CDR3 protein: CASSLDPAGIETQYF

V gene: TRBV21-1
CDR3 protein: CASSKVRLNGSTDTQYF

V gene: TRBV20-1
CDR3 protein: CSARDLSGATLYNEQFF

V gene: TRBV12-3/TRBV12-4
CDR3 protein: CASSLMTGVYGYTF

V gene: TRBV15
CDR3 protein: CATSRDQGALYGYTF

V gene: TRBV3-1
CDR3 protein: CASHQGGTKYF

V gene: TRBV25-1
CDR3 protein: CASSEYTGAQETQYF

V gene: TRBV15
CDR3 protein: CATSRDRLAGFTDTQYF

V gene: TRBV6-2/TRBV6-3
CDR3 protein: CASSQPPLGKNTEAFF

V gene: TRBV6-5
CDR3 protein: CASSFSGQPFSYEQYF

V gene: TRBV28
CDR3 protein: CASRKQEVETQYF

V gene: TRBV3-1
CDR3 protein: CASSSRQGLSYEQYF

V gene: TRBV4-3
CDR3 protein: CASKDGGLNTGELFF

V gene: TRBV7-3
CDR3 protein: CASSPRGSSYNEQFF

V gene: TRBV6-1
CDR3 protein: CAFGLRGGGTDTQYF

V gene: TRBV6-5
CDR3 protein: CASRPRRDNYSGQSSYNSPLHF

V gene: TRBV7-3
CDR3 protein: CASSVGTSGGADTQYF

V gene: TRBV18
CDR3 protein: CASSAETGGSYEQFF

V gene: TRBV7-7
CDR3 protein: CASSSVLFNEQFF

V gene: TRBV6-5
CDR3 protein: CASSWTGTNNEQFF

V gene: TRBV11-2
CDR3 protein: CASSSIRPTNTGELFF

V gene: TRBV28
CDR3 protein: CASLRPSSGANVLTF

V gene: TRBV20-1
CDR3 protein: CSARPSGRAGETQYF

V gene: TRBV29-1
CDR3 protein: CSVAQGRGGYTF

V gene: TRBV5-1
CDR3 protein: CASSLDGGGTDTQYF

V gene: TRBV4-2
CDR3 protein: CASSQGLAGGNTGELFF

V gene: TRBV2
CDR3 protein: CASWAGRSLPKNIQYF

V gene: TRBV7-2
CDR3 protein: CASSKGVSGSGANVLTF

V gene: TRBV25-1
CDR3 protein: CASAGSTDTQYF

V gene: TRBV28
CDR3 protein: CASSTWTLNTGELFF

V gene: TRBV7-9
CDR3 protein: CASSLSAGSPLHF

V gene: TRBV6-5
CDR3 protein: CASSTGLLQFF

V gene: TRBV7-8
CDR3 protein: CASSDGLSEFF

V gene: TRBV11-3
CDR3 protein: CASSNDRVNEQFF

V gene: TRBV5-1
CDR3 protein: CASSLAAGAPYEQYF

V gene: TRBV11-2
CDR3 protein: CASSPVGGNEQFF

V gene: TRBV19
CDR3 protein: CASSTGTANTGELFF